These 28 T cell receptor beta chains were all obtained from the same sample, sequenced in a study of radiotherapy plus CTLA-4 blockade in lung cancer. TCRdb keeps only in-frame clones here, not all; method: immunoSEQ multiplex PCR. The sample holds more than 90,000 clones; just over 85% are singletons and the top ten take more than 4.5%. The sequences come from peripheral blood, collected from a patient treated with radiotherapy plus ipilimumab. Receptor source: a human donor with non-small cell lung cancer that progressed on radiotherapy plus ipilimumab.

The CDR3 sequence: CASSSTGPLYEQYF. The CDR3 region has the DNA TGTGCCAGCAGTTCCACGGGACCTCTCTACGAGCAGTACTTC. This rearrangement joins TRBV28 to TRBJ2-7; either TRBD1 or TRBD2 may supply D (5 bases each). This CDR3 is built from 14 residues. V was cut by 4 bases and J by 3 bases, with 13 bases left in between. Germline CDR1 reads MDHEN; CDR2 reads SYDVKM.

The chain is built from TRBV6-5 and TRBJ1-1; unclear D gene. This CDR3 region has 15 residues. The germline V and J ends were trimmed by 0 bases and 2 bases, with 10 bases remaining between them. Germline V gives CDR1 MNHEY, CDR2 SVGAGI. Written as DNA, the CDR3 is TGTGCCAGCAGTTACTCGTTTTTTGGTAACACTGAAGCTTTCTTT. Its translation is CASSYSFFGNTEAFF.

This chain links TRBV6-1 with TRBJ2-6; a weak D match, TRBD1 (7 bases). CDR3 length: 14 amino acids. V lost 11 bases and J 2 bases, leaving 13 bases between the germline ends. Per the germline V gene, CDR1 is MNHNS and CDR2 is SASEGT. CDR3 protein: CASQGGPGANVLTF. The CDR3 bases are TGTGCCTCCCAGGGGGGACCTGGGGCCAACGTCCTGACTTTC.

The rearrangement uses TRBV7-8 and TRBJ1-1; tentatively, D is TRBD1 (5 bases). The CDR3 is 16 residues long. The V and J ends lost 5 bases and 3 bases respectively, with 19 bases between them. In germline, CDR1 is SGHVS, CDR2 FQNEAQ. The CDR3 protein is CASSLFGTRADTEAFF. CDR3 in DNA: TGTGCCAGCAGCCTTTTTGGAACCAGGGCCGACACTGAAGCTTTCTTT.

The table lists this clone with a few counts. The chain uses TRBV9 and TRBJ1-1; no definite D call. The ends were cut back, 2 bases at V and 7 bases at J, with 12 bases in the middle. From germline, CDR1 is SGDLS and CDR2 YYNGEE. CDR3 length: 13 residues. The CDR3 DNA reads TGTGCCAGCAGCGTGAGTCCAGGTGGTGAAGCTTTCTTT. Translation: CASSVSPGGEAFF.

CDR3 sequence: CASRVQGANEQFF. DNA of the CDR3: TGTGCCAGCAGGGTACAGGGGGCCAATGAGCAGTTCTTC. This chain uses TRBV7-8 with TRBJ2-1; 9 bases fit TRBD1. Losses at the gene ends were 6 bases for V and 6 bases for J; bases not matched to a gene: 3. There are 13 residues in the CDR3. The germline V gene has CDR1 SGHVS and CDR2 FQNEAQ.

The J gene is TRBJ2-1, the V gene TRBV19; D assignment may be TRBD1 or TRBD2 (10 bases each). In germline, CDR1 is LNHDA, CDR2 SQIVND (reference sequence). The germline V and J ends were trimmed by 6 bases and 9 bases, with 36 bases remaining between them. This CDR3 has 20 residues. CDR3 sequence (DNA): TGTGCCAGTAGCGGGGACCGGGACAGGGGTAGCGGGAGGACGGTGGGTGAGCAGTTCTTC. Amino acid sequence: CASSGDRDRGSGRTVGEQFF.

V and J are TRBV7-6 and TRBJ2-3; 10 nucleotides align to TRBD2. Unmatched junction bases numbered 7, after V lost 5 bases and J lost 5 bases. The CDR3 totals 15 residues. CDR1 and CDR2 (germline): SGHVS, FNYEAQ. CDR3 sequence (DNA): TGTGCCAGCAGCCAGCTAGCGGGAGTGGGAGATACGCAGTATTTT. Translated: CASSQLAGVGDTQYF.

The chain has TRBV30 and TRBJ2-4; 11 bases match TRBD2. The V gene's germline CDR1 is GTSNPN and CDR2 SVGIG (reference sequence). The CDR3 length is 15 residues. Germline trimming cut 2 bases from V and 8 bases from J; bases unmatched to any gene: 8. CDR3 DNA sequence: TGTGCCTGGAGTAGGTTAGCGGGAGGGAGGTACATTCAGTACTTC. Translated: CAWSRLAGGRYIQYF.

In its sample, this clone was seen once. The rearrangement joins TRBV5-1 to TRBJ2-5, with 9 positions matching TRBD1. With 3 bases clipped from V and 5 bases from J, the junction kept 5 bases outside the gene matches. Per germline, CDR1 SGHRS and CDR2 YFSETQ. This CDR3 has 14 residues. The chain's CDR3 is CASSSGTGLETQYF. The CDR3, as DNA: TGCGCCAGCAGCTCCGGGACAGGGTTGGAGACCCAGTACTTC.

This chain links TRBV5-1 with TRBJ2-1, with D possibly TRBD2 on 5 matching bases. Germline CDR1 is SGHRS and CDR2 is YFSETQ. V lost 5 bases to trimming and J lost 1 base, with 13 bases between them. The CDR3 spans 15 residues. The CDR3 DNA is TGCGCCAGCAGGGGGAGCGCCAGATCCTACAATGAGCAGTTCTTC. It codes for CASRGSARSYNEQFF.

The chain's CDR3 is CASSFRPVNEKLFF. The CDR3 coding sequence is TGTGCCAGCAGTTTCCGACCGGTTAATGAAAAACTGTTTTTT. This chain uses TRBV27 with TRBJ1-4, with unresolved D. Trimming removed 3 bases at V and 4 bases at J, with 9 bases between. The CDR3 runs 14 residues. CDR1 MNHEY and CDR2 SMNVEV come from the germline V gene (reference sequence).

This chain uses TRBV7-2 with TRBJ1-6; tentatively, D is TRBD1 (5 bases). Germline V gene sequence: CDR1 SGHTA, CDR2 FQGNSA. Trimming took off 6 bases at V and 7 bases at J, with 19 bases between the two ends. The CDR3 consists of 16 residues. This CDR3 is CASSQASGTENSPLHF. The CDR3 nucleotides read TGTGCCAGCAGTCAAGCGTCCGGGACCGAGAATTCACCCCTCCACTTT.

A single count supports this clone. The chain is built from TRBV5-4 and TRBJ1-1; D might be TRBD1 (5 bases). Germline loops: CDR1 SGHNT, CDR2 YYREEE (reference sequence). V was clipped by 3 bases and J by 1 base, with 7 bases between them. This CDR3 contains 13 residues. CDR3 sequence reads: CASSSGQNTEAFF. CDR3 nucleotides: TGTGCCAGCAGCTCTGGACAGAACACTGAAGCTTTCTTT.

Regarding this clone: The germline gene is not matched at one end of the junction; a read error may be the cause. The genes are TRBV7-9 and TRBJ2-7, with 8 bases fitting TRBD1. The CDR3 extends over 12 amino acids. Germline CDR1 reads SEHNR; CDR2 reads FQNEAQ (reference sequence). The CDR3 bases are TGTGCCAGCACCAATGGGCAGGGGGCTACGGACTTC. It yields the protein CASTNGQGATDF.

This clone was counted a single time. The CDR3 protein is CAIGTSGNTGELFF. CDR3 nucleotides: TGTGCCATCGGGACTAGCGGGAACACCGGGGAGCTGTTTTTT. The chain uses TRBV27 and TRBJ2-2; 11 bases map to TRBD2. Trimming removed 10 bases from V and 1 base from J; junction bases left unmatched: 2. The germline V gene encodes CDR1 MNHEY and CDR2 SMNVEV (reference sequence). The CDR3 is 14 amino acids.

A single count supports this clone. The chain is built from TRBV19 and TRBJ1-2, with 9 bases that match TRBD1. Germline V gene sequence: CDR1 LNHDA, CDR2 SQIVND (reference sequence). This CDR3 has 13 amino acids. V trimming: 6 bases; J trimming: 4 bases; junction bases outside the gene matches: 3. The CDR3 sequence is CASRRTGVYGYTF. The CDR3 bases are TGTGCCAGTAGAAGGACAGGGGTCTATGGCTACACCTTC.

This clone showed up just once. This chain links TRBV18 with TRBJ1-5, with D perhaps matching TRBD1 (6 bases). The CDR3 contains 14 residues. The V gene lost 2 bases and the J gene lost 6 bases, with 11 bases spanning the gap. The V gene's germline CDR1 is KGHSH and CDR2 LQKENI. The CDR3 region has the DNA TGTGCCAGCTCACCAACTACAGGGATTCAGCCCCAGCATTTT. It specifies CASSPTTGIQPQHF.

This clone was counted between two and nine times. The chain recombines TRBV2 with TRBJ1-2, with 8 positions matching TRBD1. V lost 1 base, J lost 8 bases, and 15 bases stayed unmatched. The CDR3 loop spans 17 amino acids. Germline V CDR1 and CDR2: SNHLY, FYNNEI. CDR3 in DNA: TGTGCCAGCAGTGAAGGGGGAGCGGGACAGGACCTGGGGGGCTACACCTTC. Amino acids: CASSEGGAGQDLGGYTF. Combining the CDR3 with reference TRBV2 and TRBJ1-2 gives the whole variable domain EPEVTQTPSHQVTQMGQEVILRCVPISNHLYFYWYRQILGQKVEFLVSFYNNEISEKSEIFDDQFSVERPDGSNFTLKIRSTKLEDSAMYFCASSEGGAGQDLGGYTFGSGTRLTVV.

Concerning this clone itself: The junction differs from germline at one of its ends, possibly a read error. The CDR3 region has the DNA TGTGCTAGCAGCCTTTTGGGGGTTCCGTCCTACGAGCAGTACTTC. Translating gives CASSLLGVPSYEQYF. The rearrangement joins TRBV7-7 to TRBJ2-7; D is tentatively TRBD1 or TRBD2 (5 bases each). This CDR3 is built from 15 residues. The V gene's germline CDR1 is SSHAT and CDR2 FNYEAQ (reference sequence).

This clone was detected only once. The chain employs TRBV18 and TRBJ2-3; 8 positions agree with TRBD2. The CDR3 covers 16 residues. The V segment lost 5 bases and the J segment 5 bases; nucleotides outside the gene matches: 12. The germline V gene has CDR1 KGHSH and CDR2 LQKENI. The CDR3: CASSTNGLAGLDTQYF. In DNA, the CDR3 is TGTGCCAGCTCAACAAATGGACTAGCAGGTCTAGATACGCAGTATTTT.

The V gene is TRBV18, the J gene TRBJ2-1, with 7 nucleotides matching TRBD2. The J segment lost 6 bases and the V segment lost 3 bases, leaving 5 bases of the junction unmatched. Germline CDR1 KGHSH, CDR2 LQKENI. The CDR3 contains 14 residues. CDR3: CASSPTSASNEQFF. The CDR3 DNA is TGTGCCAGCTCACCTACTAGCGCGAGCAATGAGCAGTTCTTC.

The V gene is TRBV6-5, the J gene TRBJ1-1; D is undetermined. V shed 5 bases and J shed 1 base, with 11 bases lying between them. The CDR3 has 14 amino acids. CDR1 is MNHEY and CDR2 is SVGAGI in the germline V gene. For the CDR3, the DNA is TGTGCCAGCAGTGCGACCGGGGAGAACACTGAAGCTTTCTTT. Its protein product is CASSATGENTEAFF.

CDR3 protein: CASSLGQGRQPQHF. The CDR3 DNA follows: TGTGCCAGCTCACTTGGACAGGGGAGGCAGCCCCAGCATTTT. The gene calls are TRBV18 and TRBJ1-5, with 9 nucleotides matching TRBD1. Germline CDR1 is KGHSH and CDR2 is LQKENI. Trimming removed 4 bases from V and 7 bases from J; junction bases left unmatched: 5. This CDR3 is built from 14 residues.

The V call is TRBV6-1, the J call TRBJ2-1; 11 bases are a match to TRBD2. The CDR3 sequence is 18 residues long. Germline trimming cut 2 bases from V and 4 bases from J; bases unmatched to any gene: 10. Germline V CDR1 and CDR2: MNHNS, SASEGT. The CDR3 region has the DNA TGTGCCAGCAGTGAAAGTTACCTAGCGGGAGGCCAATACAATGAGCAGTTCTTC. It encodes CASSESYLAGGQYNEQFF.

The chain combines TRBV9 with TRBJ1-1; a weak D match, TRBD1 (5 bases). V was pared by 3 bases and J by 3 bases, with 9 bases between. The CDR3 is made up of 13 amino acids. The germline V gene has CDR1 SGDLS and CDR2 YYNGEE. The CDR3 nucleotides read TGTGCCAGCAGCGCCTGGGGGGACACTGAAGCTTTCTTT. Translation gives CASSAWGDTEAFF.

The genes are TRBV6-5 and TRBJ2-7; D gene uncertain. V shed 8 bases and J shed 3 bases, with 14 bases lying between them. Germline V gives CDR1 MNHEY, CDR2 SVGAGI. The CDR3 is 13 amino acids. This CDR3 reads CASSLDTDYEQYF. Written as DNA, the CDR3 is TGTGCCAGCTCCCTCGACACGGACTACGAGCAGTACTTC.

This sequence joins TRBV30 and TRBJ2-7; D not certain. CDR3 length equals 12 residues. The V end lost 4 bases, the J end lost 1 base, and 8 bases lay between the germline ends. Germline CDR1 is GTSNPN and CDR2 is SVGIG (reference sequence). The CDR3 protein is CAWTKESYEQYF. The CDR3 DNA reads TGTGCCTGGACCAAGGAATCCTACGAGCAGTACTTC.